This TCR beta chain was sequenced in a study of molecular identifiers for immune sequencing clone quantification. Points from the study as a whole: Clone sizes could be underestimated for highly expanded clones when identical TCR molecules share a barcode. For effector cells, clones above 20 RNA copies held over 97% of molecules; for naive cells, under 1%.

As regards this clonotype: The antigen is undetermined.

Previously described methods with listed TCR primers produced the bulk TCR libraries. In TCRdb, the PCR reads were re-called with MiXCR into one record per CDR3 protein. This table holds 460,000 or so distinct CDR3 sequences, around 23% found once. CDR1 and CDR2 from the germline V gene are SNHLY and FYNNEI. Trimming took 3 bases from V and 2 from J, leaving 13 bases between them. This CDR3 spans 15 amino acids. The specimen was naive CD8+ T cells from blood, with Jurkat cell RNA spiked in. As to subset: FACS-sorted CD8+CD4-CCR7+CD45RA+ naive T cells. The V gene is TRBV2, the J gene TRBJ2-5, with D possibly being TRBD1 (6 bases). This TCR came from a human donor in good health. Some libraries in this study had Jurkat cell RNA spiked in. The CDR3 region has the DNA TGTGCCAGCAGTGACAGGGGTCGGAGTCAAGAGACCCAGTACTTC. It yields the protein CASSDRGRSQETQYF.